These 30 T cell receptor beta chains were all obtained from the same sample, sequenced in a study of blood T cell repertoires in COVID-19. Clones were sequenced by immunoSEQ multiplex PCR, and TCRdb holds only the in-frame ones, with some missing. The sample has some 94,000 clones, around 88% seen once. Specimen: peripheral blood. Receptors originate from a woman aged 55-69 years with COVID-19, enrolled during active disease.

The V gene is TRBV4-2, the J gene TRBJ1-4; 7 nucleotides align to TRBD1. V was pared by 0 bases and J by 8 bases, with 9 bases of the junction left unmatched. The CDR3 runs to 16 residues. Germline loops: CDR1 LGHNA, CDR2 YNFKEQ. CDR3 region: CASSQDSAGGWEKLFF. CDR3 coding DNA: TGTGCCAGCAGCCAAGATTCCGCAGGGGGTTGGGAAAAACTGTTTTTT.

The sample holds one count of this clone. The chain is built from TRBV6-2 or TRBV6-3 and TRBJ1-2; D gene ambiguous. Germline V lookup: CDR1 MNHEY, CDR2 SVGEGT. Trimming cost V 6 bases and J 8 bases, with 16 bases left between them. The CDR3 loop spans 13 amino acids. CDR3 in DNA: TGTGCCAGCAGCGACCCCGGGAGTCACGGCTACACCTTC. Translated, it gives CASSDPGSHGYTF.

As for this clone: Compared with germline, one end of the junction differs, possibly owing to a read error. V usage is TRBV6-5 and J usage is TRBJ2-1, with 9 nucleotides matching TRBD1. This CDR3 has 14 amino acids. Germline assignment: CDR1 MNHEY and CDR2 SVGAGI. The CDR3 DNA reads TGTGCCAGCAACGAGATGGGACAGGGTCTTGCAGGGGTCTTC. Its protein product is CASNEMGQGLAGVF.

The rearrangement joins TRBV6-5 to TRBJ1-5, with D uncertain. The V and J ends lost 0 bases and 5 bases respectively, with 8 bases between them. From germline, CDR1 is MNHEY and CDR2 SVGAGI. This CDR3 has 14 residues. CDR3 in DNA: TGTGCCAGCAGTTACTCCGGGGTAGATCAGCCCCAGCATTTT. It yields the protein CASSYSGVDQPQHF.

V is TRBV29-1 and J is TRBJ2-1, with D hard to call. Germline lookup yields CDR1 SQVTM and CDR2 ANQGSEA. Trimming removed 1 base from V and 8 bases from J, with 6 bases in between. The CDR3 is made up of 11 amino acids. CDR3 protein: CSVEVPDEQFF. The CDR3 nucleotides read TGCAGCGTTGAAGTCCCCGATGAGCAGTTCTTC.

V gene TRBV3-1 (or the pseudogene TRBV3-2) combines with J gene TRBJ1-4; TRBD1 aligns across 8 bases. The germline V gene has CDR1 LGHDT and CDR2 YNNKEL (reference sequence). V lost 3 bases, J lost 7 bases, and 7 bases stayed unmatched. The CDR3 length is 15 residues. The CDR3 protein is CASSQGTGGAEKLFF. The CDR3 DNA reads TGTGCCAGCAGCCAGGGGACAGGTGGGGCTGAAAAACTGTTTTTT.

V is TRBV3-1 (or the pseudogene TRBV3-2) and J is TRBJ2-7, with 8 bases matching TRBD1. CDR3 length: 16 residues. CDR1 and CDR2 (germline): LGHDT, YNNKEL (reference sequence). V was clipped by 1 base and J by 4 bases; unmatched bases: 9. CDR3 DNA: TGTGCCAGCAGCCAAGCGACAGGGGCCCTAGGTTACGAGCAGTACTTC. The encoded protein is CASSQATGALGYEQYF.

The chain links TRBV2 to TRBJ1-4; maybe TRBD1 (5 bases). Germline loops: CDR1 SNHLY, CDR2 FYNNEI. The CDR3 sequence is 13 residues long. Trimming shortened V by 4 bases and J by 4 bases, and 7 bases separated the two germline ends. The CDR3 coding sequence is TGTGCCAGCAGTGGGGGCCGTAATGAAAAACTGTTTTTT. It is translated as CASSGGRNEKLFF. Supplemented by reference TRBV2 and TRBJ1-4, the full variable domain reads EPEVTQTPSHQVTQMGQEVILRCVPISNHLYFYWYRQILGQKVEFLVSFYNNEISEKSEIFDDQFSVERPDGSNFTLKIRSTKLEDSAMYFCASSGGRNEKLFFGSGTQLSVL.

A word on this clone: The sample has other DNA sequences that encode this CDR3 too. The rearrangement links TRBV6-2 or TRBV6-3 to TRBJ1-5; TRBD1 matches 7 bases. The CDR3 is 14 residues long. Germline trimming cut 5 bases from V and 3 bases from J; bases unmatched to any gene: 4. Germline assignment: CDR1 MNHEY and CDR2 SVGEGT. The CDR3, as DNA: TGTGCCAGCAGTAGGGGACAGTTCAATCAGCCCCAGCATTTT. Its protein is CASSRGQFNQPQHF.

In this sample, this clone turned up once. The chain has TRBV19 and TRBJ1-2; D is unresolved. The CDR3 runs to 11 residues. V was pared by 11 bases and J by 0 bases, with 7 bases between. Germline CDR1 and CDR2: LNHDA and SQIVND (reference sequence). The CDR3 loop reads CAVGANYGYTF. CDR3 sequence (DNA): TGTGCCGTTGGAGCTAACTATGGCTACACCTTC.

V is TRBV7-3 and J is TRBJ1-1; D gene ambiguous. This CDR3 is built from 13 residues. V lost 2 bases, J lost 1 base, and 5 bases lay in between. Germline assignment: CDR1 SGHTA and CDR2 FQGTGA. CDR3 DNA: TGTGCCAGCAGCTTACAGGAGAACACTGAAGCTTTCTTT. It is translated as CASSLQENTEAFF. Full variable domain (rest looked up from reference TRBV7-3 and TRBJ1-1): GAGVSQTPSNKVTEKGKYVELRCDPISGHTALYWYRQSLGQGPEFLIYFQGTGAADDSGLPNDRFFAVRPEGSVSTLKIQRTERGDSAVYLCASSLQENTEAFFGQGTRLTVV.

The chain links TRBV10-3 to TRBJ1-2; possibly TRBD1 for D (5 bases). The CDR3 sequence is 14 residues long. V lost 8 bases to trimming and J lost 3 bases, with 16 bases between them. CDR1 ENHRY and CDR2 SYGVKD come from the germline V gene. The CDR3 loop reads CAIWAQGADYGYTF. CDR3 in DNA: TGTGCCATCTGGGCCCAGGGTGCGGACTATGGCTACACCTTC.

This sequence joins TRBV11-1 and TRBJ1-2; tentative D call: TRBD1 (6 bases). Germline V gives CDR1 SGHAT, CDR2 FQDESV (reference sequence). This CDR3 has 13 amino acids. The V end lost 3 bases, the J end lost 9 bases, and 14 bases lay between the germline ends. The CDR3: CASSLSGTLSYTF. The CDR3 coding sequence is TGTGCCAGCAGCTTGTCCGGGACATTGAGCTACACCTTC.

The V and J genes are TRBV18 and TRBJ1-4, with TRBD1 matching over 9 bases. The CDR3 is 15 residues long. The V and J ends lost 3 bases and 5 bases, in that order; junction bases with no gene match: 4. Germline V CDR1 and CDR2: KGHSH, LQKENI. The CDR3 coding sequence is TGTGCCAGCTCACCCCGGACAGGGGAAAATGAAAAACTGTTTTTT. Protein product: CASSPRTGENEKLFF.

About this clone: Distinct nucleotide sequences in the sample also encode this CDR3. The gene calls are TRBV5-6 and TRBJ1-2; 10 bases map to TRBD1. The germline V gene has CDR1 SGHDT and CDR2 YYEEEE. The V and J ends lost 4 bases and 5 bases, in that order; junction bases with no gene match: 5. The CDR3 extends over 14 amino acids. Here the CDR3 DNA reads TGTGCCAGCAGCCTCGGGACAGGGGTTTATGGCTACACCTTC. This translates into CASSLGTGVYGYTF.

The genes are TRBV3-1 (or the pseudogene TRBV3-2) and TRBJ1-2, with 10 positions matching TRBD1. The CDR3 length is 18 residues. Per the germline V gene, CDR1 is LGHDT and CDR2 is YNNKEL (reference sequence). With 2 bases clipped from V and 7 bases from J, the junction kept 16 bases outside the gene matches. CDR3 protein: CASSQFWGSRQGAFGYTF. CDR3 bases: TGTGCCAGCAGCCAATTCTGGGGCTCTCGACAGGGGGCCTTTGGCTACACCTTC.

Note on this clone: At one end the junction does not follow the germline gene, possibly because of a read error. Other DNA sequences in the sample encode the same CDR3. The CDR3 region has the DNA TGTGCCATCAGTGAAAGAGGACAGGGGAACTATGGCTACACTTTC. Its translation: CAISERGQGNYGYTF. The V gene is TRBV10-3, the J gene TRBJ1-2; TRBD1 matches at 9 bases. The CDR3 is made up of 15 amino acids. Germline values: CDR1 ENHRY, CDR2 SYGVKD.

The chain combines TRBV3-1 (or the pseudogene TRBV3-2) with TRBJ2-3, with D uncertain. V was clipped by 1 base and J by 1 base, with 15 bases between them. Germline CDR1 and CDR2: LGHDT and YNNKEL (reference sequence). The CDR3 totals 17 residues. The CDR3 DNA reads TGTGCCAGCAGCCAAGTGGTGGCGGCGAAGGGCACAGATACGCAGTATTTT. Encoded protein: CASSQVVAAKGTDTQYF.

This chain connects TRBV6-6 to TRBJ2-2; 9 nucleotides agree with TRBD1. Germline trimming cut 11 bases from V and 4 bases from J; bases unmatched to any gene: 8. The germline gives CDR1 MNHNY, CDR2 SVGAGI (reference sequence). The CDR3 loop spans 14 amino acids. The CDR3: CAVVVDRGTGELFF. In DNA, the CDR3 is TGTGCCGTAGTTGTGGACAGGGGCACCGGGGAGCTGTTTTTT.

This clone was detected only a few times. The rearrangement links TRBV25-1 to TRBJ1-2; a possible D gene is TRBD1 (5 bases). There are 15 residues in the CDR3. V lost 3 bases and J lost 6, with 17 bases in between. Germline V lookup: CDR1 MGHDK, CDR2 SYGVNS. CDR3 nucleotide sequence: TGTGCCAGCAGTGACCCCGGGGCGGGGGTGGATGGCTACACCTTC. This encodes CASSDPGAGVDGYTF.

V is TRBV18 and J is TRBJ1-1; D is unresolved. Trimming removed 2 bases at V and 1 base at J, with 5 bases between. This CDR3 spans 13 amino acids. Germline V lookup: CDR1 KGHSH, CDR2 LQKENI. The CDR3 loop reads CASSPTANTEAFF. CDR3 in DNA: TGTGCCAGCTCACCAACAGCGAACACTGAAGCTTTCTTT.

The J gene is TRBJ2-3, the V gene TRBV7-8; 12 nucleotides agree with TRBD2. Germline V gene data show CDR1 as SGHVS and CDR2 as FQNEAQ. This CDR3 comprises 17 residues. Trimming cost V 3 bases and J 3 bases; bases outside gene matches: 7. Here the CDR3 DNA reads TGTGCCAGCAGCTTGACTAGCGGGGGCCGAAAAACAGATACGCAGTATTTT. Translating it yields CASSLTSGGRKTDTQYF.

The rearrangement joins TRBV3-1 (or the pseudogene TRBV3-2) to TRBJ1-2, with TRBD1 as a possible D gene (5 bases). Germline CDR1 reads LGHDT; CDR2 reads YNNKEL (reference sequence). The CDR3 is made up of 14 amino acids. V lost 2 bases to trimming and J lost 6 bases, with 13 bases between them. CDR3 sequence (DNA): TGTGCCAGCAGCCAACTAACGGGGGTCGATGGCTACACCTTC. It encodes CASSQLTGVDGYTF.

The chain carries TRBV19 and TRBJ2-3; 12 nucleotides line up with TRBD2. V shed 5 bases and J 3 bases; nucleotides not matched to a gene: 6. Germline V gives CDR1 LNHDA, CDR2 SQIVND (reference sequence). The CDR3 contains 16 residues. CDR3 sequence (DNA): TGTGCCAGTAGTCCCCTAGCGGGGGGGCGAACAGATACGCAGTATTTT. Translating gives CASSPLAGGRTDTQYF.

The rearrangement uses TRBV4-2 and TRBJ1-4; 9 nucleotides align to TRBD1. Germline V gene data show CDR1 as LGHNA and CDR2 as YNFKEQ. This CDR3 comprises 14 residues. J was trimmed by 6 bases and V by 3 bases; bases with no gene match: 2. The CDR3 loop reads CASSQGQGDEKLFF. The DNA of the CDR3 is TGTGCCAGCAGCCAGGGACAGGGTGATGAAAAACTGTTTTTT.

The chain joins TRBV7-2 to TRBJ2-7; 7 nucleotides line up with TRBD1. Germline values: CDR1 SGHTA, CDR2 FQGNSA. After removal of 5 bases from V and 7 bases from J, the junction contained 8 bases not matched to a gene. The CDR3 sequence is 13 residues long. The CDR3 bases are TGTGCCAGCAGCCAGGGACAGCTTCGGGAGCAGTACTTC. Its protein product is CASSQGQLREQYF.

This chain links TRBV11-2 with TRBJ2-1, with TRBD2 as a possible D gene (5 bases). V was clipped by 5 bases and J by 3 bases, with 14 bases between them. CDR3 length: 15 residues. The germline gives CDR1 SGHAT, CDR2 FQNNGV. CDR3 loop: CASSPEGSVYNEQFF. The CDR3 DNA sequence: TGTGCCAGCAGCCCAGAGGGTAGTGTCTACAATGAGCAGTTCTTC.

This clone appeared a single time. This rearrangement joins TRBV6-6 to TRBJ1-1; weak D call: TRBD1 (5 bases). Germline V gene lookup returns CDR1 MNHNY and CDR2 SVGAGI (reference sequence). The CDR3 covers 14 residues. V gave up 6 bases and J gave up 6 bases, with 17 bases separating them. CDR3 in DNA: TGTGCCAGCAGCAACTTCCAGGGTGCCGCTGAAGCTTTCTTT. It specifies CASSNFQGAAEAFF.

The chain couples TRBV28 to TRBJ1-2; 10 bases agree with TRBD1. The V gene's germline CDR1 is MDHEN and CDR2 SYDVKM. V was pared by 6 bases and J by 4 bases, with 5 bases of the junction left unmatched. This CDR3 spans 14 amino acids. DNA for the CDR3: TGTGCCAGCAGCCGGGACAGGGGCGTCTATGGCTACACCTTC. Protein product: CASSRDRGVYGYTF.

The V gene is TRBV7-2, the J gene TRBJ2-2; no clear D gene. This CDR3 spans 15 amino acids. The V gene lost 1 base and the J gene lost 6 bases, with 12 bases spanning the gap. The V gene's germline CDR1 is SGHTA and CDR2 FQGNSA. Here the CDR3 reads CASSLGAYQSGELFF. The CDR3, as DNA: TGTGCCAGCAGCTTAGGGGCGTATCAATCCGGGGAGCTGTTTTTT.